What follows are 11 T cell receptor beta chains derived from one specimen sequenced in a study of PD-L1 blockade in urothelial cancer. Assay used: immunoSEQ multiplex PCR; TCRdb lists only in-frame clones, some missing. The repertoire includes 44,000 or so clones, around 80% of them detected once, and about 3.2% sits in the top ten. The specimen was PBMCs, collected around atezolizumab (anti-PD-L1) treatment. These receptors all come from a man in his sixties or seventies with urothelial cancer.

To note about this clone: Other DNA sequences in this sample translate to the same CDR3. J is TRBJ1-5 and V is TRBV6-1; 9 bases align to TRBD1. This CDR3 is 15 amino acids long. J lost 4 bases, V lost 7 bases, and 8 bases had no gene match. Germline loops: CDR1 MNHNS, CDR2 SASEGT. CDR3 bases: TGTGCCAGCACCGGAACAGGGGGCGGAAATCAGCCCCAGCATTTT. As protein: CASTGTGGGNQPQHF.

The V call is TRBV25-1, the J call TRBJ2-2; D not certain. This CDR3 has 16 residues. The germline CDR1 and CDR2 sequences are MGHDK and SYGVNS. Trimming took 1 base from V and 5 from J, leaving 14 bases between them. CDR3 nucleotide sequence: TGTGCCAGCAGTGAATCGGGTAGGCCTACGACCGGGGAGCTGTTTTTT. It is translated as CASSESGRPTTGELFF.

Written as DNA, the CDR3 is TGCGCCAGCAGCCCTTATCCCGGGACAGGAGGCTACACCTTC. It encodes CASSPYPGTGGYTF. The chain has TRBV5-1 and TRBJ1-2; 8 positions match TRBD1. CDR1 SGHRS and CDR2 YFSETQ come from the germline V gene. This CDR3 region has 14 residues. The J segment lost 8 bases and the V segment lost 4 bases, leaving 10 bases of the junction unmatched.

The chain uses TRBV6-5 and TRBJ2-7, with TRBD2 identical over 10 bases. Germline values: CDR1 MNHEY, CDR2 SVGAGI. After removal of 5 bases from V and 2 bases from J, the junction contained 6 bases not matched to a gene. The CDR3 is 15 residues long. CDR3 loop: CASSPRLAGTYEQYF. Here the CDR3 DNA reads TGTGCCAGCAGTCCCCGACTAGCGGGCACCTACGAGCAGTACTTC.

The V call is TRBV18, the J call TRBJ2-7, with 8 bases that match TRBD2. The CDR3 spans 14 residues. CDR1 and CDR2 from the germline V gene are KGHSH and LQKENI. With V trimmed by 4 bases and J by 1 base, 3 bases remained unmatched. CDR3: CASSRLARSYEQYF. As DNA, the CDR3 is TGTGCCAGCTCACGACTAGCGCGTTCCTACGAGCAGTACTTC.

CDR3 amino acids: CASSPEGRGATNEKLFF. The CDR3 coding sequence is TGTGCCAGCAGTCCGGAGGGGCGGGGGGCAACTAATGAAAAACTGTTTTTT. The gene calls are TRBV25-1 and TRBJ1-4, with D tentatively TRBD1 (5 bases). CDR1 and CDR2 from the germline V gene are MGHDK and SYGVNS. V was cut by 5 bases and J by 0 bases, with 16 bases left in between. The CDR3 length is 17 residues.

CDR3 protein: CASSGGGDEQYF. In DNA, the CDR3 is TGTGCCAGCAGCGGAGGGGGCGACGAGCAGTACTTC. This chain links TRBV6-1 with TRBJ2-7, with D perhaps matching TRBD1 (7 bases). CDR1 and CDR2 (germline): MNHNS, SASEGT. The CDR3 sequence is 12 residues long. Between the trimmed V and J ends, which lost 6 bases and 5 bases, there was a span of 11 bases.

The chain combines TRBV27 with TRBJ2-1; D ambiguous. This CDR3 spans 11 amino acids. Trimming cost V 6 bases and J 9 bases, with 9 bases left between them. Germline V CDR1 and CDR2: MNHEY, SMNVEV (reference sequence). The CDR3 sequence is CASRQTSEQFF. In nucleotides, the CDR3 is TGTGCCAGCAGACAGACCAGTGAGCAGTTCTTC.

The gene calls are TRBV29-1 and TRBJ1-2; the match to TRBD1 covers 9 bases. The V gene end was trimmed by 7 bases and the J gene end by 7 bases; junction bases not matched to a gene: 10. CDR3 length equals 13 residues. CDR1 is SQVTM, CDR2 ANQGSEA, per germline. The CDR3 DNA reads TGCAGCGCCCGAGCACAGGGGGCGCGTGGCTACACCTTC. Amino acids: CSARAQGARGYTF.

The chain joins TRBV7-9 to TRBJ2-1; 8 bases are shared with TRBD1. Trimming at V came to 5 bases and at J to 8 bases, leaving 11 bases not matched to a gene. Germline loops: CDR1 SEHNR, CDR2 FQNEAQ (reference sequence). CDR3 length: 15 amino acids. The CDR3 DNA follows: TGTGCCAGCAGCCCAACAAGGACAGGGTCGGATGAGCAGTTCTTC. It codes for CASSPTRTGSDEQFF.

This clone appeared once. This chain uses TRBV7-2 with TRBJ2-1; maybe TRBD2 (5 bases). Between the trimmed V and J ends, which lost 7 bases and 7 bases, there was a span of 17 bases. CDR1 is SGHTA and CDR2 is FQGNSA in the germline V gene. There are 14 residues in the CDR3. The CDR3 coding sequence is TGTGCCAGCATTTACCCGGGCCGGAGGAATGAGCAGTTCTTC. Its translation is CASIYPGRRNEQFF. Full variable domain (outside the CDR3, taken from reference TRBV7-2 and TRBJ2-1): GAGVSQSPSNKVTEKGKDVELRCDPISGHTALYWYRQSLGQGLEFLIYFQGNSAPDKSGLPSDRFSAERTGGSVSTLTIQRTQQEDSAVYLCASIYPGRRNEQFFGPGTRLTVL.